The TCR beta chain described here comes from a study of PD-L1 blockade in urothelial cancer. The CDR3 has 15 residues. Germline values: CDR1 MGHRA, CDR2 YSYEKL. The V and J ends lost 4 bases and 9 bases respectively, with 19 bases between them. As for time point: peripheral blood 6 weeks after treatment start. The assay was immunoSEQ multiplex PCR, and TCRdb's table has in-frame clones only and misses some. The data hold 75,000 to 95,000 clones, with more than 85% observed a single time. This TCR came from an elderly woman with urothelial cancer. The V gene is TRBV4-1, the J gene TRBJ2-4; TRBD2 might be the D (6 bases). Sequences were derived from PBMCs, sampled around atezolizumab (anti-PD-L1) treatment. The CDR3 DNA sequence: TGCGCCAGCAGCCCCGGGACTCAAACTACCAGCATTCAGTACTTC. Amino acids: CASSPGTQTTSIQYF.